This T cell receptor (beta chain) is from a study of beta chain features in type 1 diabetes. On this clone: Its antigen is still unknown.

cDNA synthesis used the whole RNA isolate, giving expressed TCRB sequences. Clones were sequenced by immunoSEQ multiplex PCR, and TCRdb holds only the in-frame ones, with some missing. The repertoire holds 250,000 to 300,000 clones, with around an eighth as singletons. Overall study findings and caveats: Moderate but significant shortening of TCRB CDR3s was recorded in all four CD4+ subsets from Type 1 diabetes patients.

V was clipped by 5 bases and J by 5 bases, with 13 bases between them. Germline loops: CDR1 MNHEY, CDR2 SMNVEV (reference sequence). The CDR3 totals 14 residues. This TCR derives from a man aged 25 to 40 with type 1 diabetes. The chain recombines TRBV27 with TRBJ1-5; possible D gene TRBD1, 6 bases. Sample: naive CD4+ T cells from blood. CDR3 protein: CASSRTVPHQPQHF. CDR3 nucleotide sequence: TGTGCCAGCAGTCGGACAGTACCACATCAGCCCCAGCATTTT.